This T cell receptor (beta chain) appears in the sequencing data of a study of T cells after posttransplantation cyclophosphamide. Study observations and caveats: TRB overlap between skin or GI tissue T cells and blood was limited.

Sequenced by immunoSEQ multiplex PCR; TCRdb stores in-frame clones only, minus some. The sample gives some 53,000 clones, roughly 84% of which show up once; about 2.8% is in the top ten. This clone was counted a single time. Its antigen is unknown. CDR1 and CDR2 from the germline V gene are SGHAT and FQNNGV. The V end lost 4 bases, the J end lost 3 bases, and 15 bases lay between the germline ends. The CDR3 is 15 residues long. The TCR sequence derives from a man in his thirties or forties with a blood cancer, CMV-positive, and with a related stem cell donor. Sequences were obtained from PBMCs. This sequence joins TRBV11-2 and TRBJ2-5; D unclear. The CDR3 region has the DNA TGTGCCAGCAGCTCCGAAGACTTGCCCAAAGAGACCCAGTACTTC. Translating it yields CASSSEDLPKETQYF.